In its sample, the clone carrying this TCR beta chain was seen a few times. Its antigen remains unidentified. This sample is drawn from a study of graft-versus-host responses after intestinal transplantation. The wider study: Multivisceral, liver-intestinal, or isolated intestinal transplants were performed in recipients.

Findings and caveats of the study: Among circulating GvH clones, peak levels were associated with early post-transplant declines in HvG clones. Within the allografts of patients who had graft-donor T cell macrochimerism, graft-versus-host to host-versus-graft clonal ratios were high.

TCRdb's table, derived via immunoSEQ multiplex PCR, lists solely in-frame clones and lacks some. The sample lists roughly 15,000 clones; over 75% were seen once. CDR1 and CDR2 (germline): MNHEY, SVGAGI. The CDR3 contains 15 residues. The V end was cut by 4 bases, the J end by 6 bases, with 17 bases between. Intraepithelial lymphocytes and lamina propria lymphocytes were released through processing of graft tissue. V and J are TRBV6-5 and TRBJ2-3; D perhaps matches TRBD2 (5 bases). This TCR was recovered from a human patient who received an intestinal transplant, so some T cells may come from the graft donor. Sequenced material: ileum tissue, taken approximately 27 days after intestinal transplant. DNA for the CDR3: TGTGCCAGCAGTTCCCCGGGCCTGAGGGAGGATACGCAGTATTTT. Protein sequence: CASSSPGLREDTQYF.